The 17 T cell receptor beta chains reported below all come from one sample, sequenced in a study of a mutant IDH1 vaccine in newly diagnosed glioma. These receptors have no identified antigens. This sample's time point: week 35, safety follow-up. Mutant IDH1 20-mer peptide, at 300 ug, made up each vaccine dose, with topical imiquimod. Clones were sequenced by immunoSEQ multiplex PCR, and TCRdb holds only the in-frame ones, with some missing. This sample has some 66,000 clones, with less than 90% found just once. The source was PBMCs, collected from a glioma patient whose treatment included an IDH1 peptide vaccine. These receptor sequences come from a man younger than 45 with glioma.

The chain joins TRBV4-1 to TRBJ2-3, with 8 nucleotides matching TRBD2. Unmatched junction bases numbered 9, after V lost 1 base and J lost 6 bases. The CDR3 length is 16 residues. Germline V lookup: CDR1 MGHRA, CDR2 YSYEKL. CDR3 loop: CASSQATGGHVDTQYF. CDR3 nucleotide sequence: TGCGCCAGCAGCCAAGCGACGGGGGGGCACGTCGATACGCAGTATTTT.

The genes are TRBV11-2 and TRBJ2-3; no clear D. The CDR3 loop spans 16 amino acids. The germline gives CDR1 SGHAT, CDR2 FQNNGV. Deletions cut 1 base from V and 0 bases from J, with 11 bases between. The CDR3, as DNA: TGTGCCAGCAGCTTAGTTATGGGCAGTAGCACAGATACGCAGTATTTT. Its translation is CASSLVMGSSTDTQYF.

The CDR3 sequence is CASSLRTGGGHEQYF. The DNA for the CDR3 is TGTGCCAGCAGCTTACGGACAGGGGGCGGCCACGAGCAGTACTTC. This rearrangement joins TRBV13 to TRBJ2-5, with 11 positions matching TRBD1. Gene TRBJ2-7 matches the end of the DNA better, so the J call may be wrong. The length of the CDR3 is 15 residues. CDR1 PRHDT and CDR2 FYEKMQ come from the germline V gene (reference sequence).

This chain joins TRBV29-1 and TRBJ2-2, with D maybe TRBD1 (5 bases). Germline V CDR1 and CDR2: SQVTM, ANQGSEA. Trimming stripped 6 bases from V and 5 bases from J, with 13 bases between. The CDR3 is made up of 13 amino acids. The CDR3 sequence is CSVQPQGTGELFF. The CDR3 bases are TGCAGCGTCCAACCCCAGGGTACCGGGGAGCTGTTTTTT.

The CDR3 DNA follows: TGTGCCAGCTCACCCCTTTTTGTAAAGGAGACTGTTCAGGAGACCCAGTACTTC. This gives the protein CASSPLFVKETVQETQYF. This chain joins TRBV18 and TRBJ2-5; D ambiguous. V lost 3 bases and J 5 bases, leaving 25 bases between the germline ends. The CDR3 is made up of 18 amino acids. Germline V CDR1 and CDR2: KGHSH, LQKENI.

This clone was picked up a small number of times. The chain has TRBV16 and TRBJ2-7; 7 bases line up with TRBD1. This CDR3 has 15 amino acids. The germline V gene has CDR1 KGHSY and CDR2 FQNENV. J was trimmed by 4 bases and V by 4 bases; bases with no gene match: 10. CDR3 in amino acids: CASSPDRVKGYEQYF. Written as DNA, the CDR3 is TGTGCCAGCAGCCCAGACAGGGTGAAAGGGTACGAGCAGTACTTC.

This clone was counted only a few times. The chain is built from TRBV14 and TRBJ1-1; D is undetermined. This CDR3 has 13 residues. Germline V gene lookup returns CDR1 SGHDN and CDR2 FVKESK. V was cut by 2 bases and J by 11 bases, with 15 bases left in between. The CDR3 DNA reads as TGTGCCAGCAGCCAACGAACCGAAACGAACGCTTTCTTT. Amino acid sequence: CASSQRTETNAFF.

The rearrangement uses TRBV30 and TRBJ2-7, with TRBD1 identical over 8 bases. The V gene's germline CDR1 is GTSNPN and CDR2 SVGIG (reference sequence). V trimming: 0 bases; J trimming: 7 bases; junction bases outside the gene matches: 8. The CDR3 totals 14 residues. DNA for the CDR3: TGTGCCTGGAGTGTCGGACAGGGTTTGAAAGAGCAGTACTTC. Its protein product is CAWSVGQGLKEQYF.

CDR3 sequence reads: CASSNGLAGDLQYF. The CDR3 DNA is TGTGCCAGCAGCAATGGACTAGCGGGGGACTTGCAGTACTTC. This sequence joins TRBV5-4 and TRBJ2-7; 13 nucleotides line up with TRBD2. The CDR3 runs 14 residues. Germline loops: CDR1 SGHNT, CDR2 YYREEE (reference sequence). V gave up 4 bases and J gave up 9 bases; unmatched junction bases: 7.

The chain joins TRBV7-8 to TRBJ1-2; 10 nucleotides align to TRBD1. With 2 bases clipped from V and 7 bases from J, the junction kept 7 bases outside the gene matches. Germline V gene sequence: CDR1 SGHVS, CDR2 FQNEAQ. The CDR3 is 15 amino acids. CDR3 in amino acids: CASSLSGQGLSGYTF. As DNA, the CDR3 is TGTGCCAGCAGCTTATCGGGACAGGGGTTGTCTGGCTACACCTTC. Filled out from reference TRBV7-8 and TRBJ1-2, the complete variable domain reads GAGVSQSPRYKVAKRGQDVALRCDPISGHVSLFWYQQALGQGPEFLTYFQNEAQLDKSGLPSDRFFAERPEGSVSTLKIQRTQQEDSAVYLCASSLSGQGLSGYTFGSGTRLTVV.

The V and J genes are TRBV9 and TRBJ2-1; 11 bases align to TRBD2. The germline CDR1 and CDR2 sequences are SGDLS and YYNGEE. The CDR3 has 15 residues. The V segment lost 0 bases and the J segment 7 bases; nucleotides outside the gene matches: 3. Here the CDR3 DNA reads TGTGCCAGCAGCGTAGCTAGCGGGGGGCAGAATGAGCAGTTCTTC. Encoded protein: CASSVASGGQNEQFF.

This chain links TRBV30 with TRBJ2-3; 7 nucleotides match TRBD1. Germline V gene data show CDR1 as GTSNPN and CDR2 as SVGIG (reference sequence). The CDR3 contains 14 residues. V shed 5 bases, J shed 0 bases, and the junction held 5 bases outside the gene matches. The CDR3 coding sequence is TGTGCCTGGTCGACAGGGCACAGCACAGATACGCAGTATTTT. The encoded protein is CAWSTGHSTDTQYF.

The chain carries TRBV5-1 and TRBJ2-3; D is ambiguous. Trimming left V 1 base short and J 1 base short, with 10 bases between. From germline, CDR1 is SGHRS and CDR2 YFSETQ. The CDR3 loop spans 15 amino acids. The CDR3 loop reads CASSLTQSGTDTQYF. CDR3 DNA: TGCGCCAGCAGCTTGACCCAGTCGGGCACAGATACGCAGTATTTT.

This chain connects TRBV27 to TRBJ2-7; the match to TRBD1 covers 7 bases. V trimming: 3 bases; J trimming: 0 bases; junction bases outside the gene matches: 14. Germline CDR1 reads MNHEY; CDR2 reads SMNVEV (reference sequence). The CDR3 is made up of 18 amino acids. The CDR3 nucleotides are TGTGCCAGCAGTTTTGGCCCTGGCCGAACAGGGGCCTCCTACGAGCAGTACTTC. It specifies CASSFGPGRTGASYEQYF.

This clone was seen just once. J is TRBJ2-2 and V is TRBV7-9, with TRBD1 identical over 7 bases. CDR3 length: 14 amino acids. Germline CDR1 reads SEHNR; CDR2 reads FQNEAQ (reference sequence). Trimming removed 3 bases from V and 7 bases from J; junction bases left unmatched: 5. In nucleotides, the CDR3 is TGTGCCAGCAGCTTGGCAGGGGGTCACGGGGAGCTGTTTTTT. Translated, it gives CASSLAGGHGELFF.

The rearrangement uses TRBV6-6 and TRBJ2-1, with 11 bases fitting TRBD2. CDR1 is MNHNY, CDR2 SVGAGI, per germline (reference sequence). The junction had 4 bases not matched to a gene; V was cut back by 2 bases and J by 7 bases. The CDR3 is 15 amino acids. CDR3 nucleotides: TGTGCCAGCAGTTACGGTAGCGGGGGGGTTAATGAGCAGTTCTTC. Amino acid sequence: CASSYGSGGVNEQFF.

This chain links TRBV5-4 with TRBJ2-2, with 8 nucleotides matching TRBD2. The CDR3 is 17 amino acids. Germline CDR1 and CDR2: SGHNT and YYREEE (reference sequence). V lost 4 bases to trimming and J lost 5 bases; unmatched junction nucleotides: 13. The CDR3 DNA follows: TGTGCCAGCAGCCCCCCCGCTGCGGGGGGCGGGACCGGGGAGCTGTTTTTT. Protein sequence: CASSPPAAGGGTGELFF.